This entry lists 7 T cell receptor beta chains sequenced from one sample in a study of blood T cell repertoires in COVID-19. The protocol was immunoSEQ multiplex PCR, while the TCRdb copy is restricted to in-frame clones and leaves out a portion. The table includes roughly 230,000 clones, 65% to 90% detected once. The specimen was peripheral blood. These receptors were collected from a woman between 45 and 65 years old with acute or convalescent COVID-19.

The genes are TRBV15 and TRBJ2-7, with 9 bases lining up with TRBD1. V shed 3 bases, J shed 0 bases, and the junction held 3 bases outside the gene matches. The germline gives CDR1 LNHNV, CDR2 YYDKDF (reference sequence). The CDR3 spans 15 residues. CDR3 in amino acids: CATSRETGGSYEQYF. CDR3 sequence (DNA): TGTGCCACCAGCAGGGAGACAGGGGGCTCCTACGAGCAGTACTTC.

The genes are TRBV19 and TRBJ1-5; TRBD1 aligns across 8 bases. V lost 4 bases and J lost 7; bases outside the gene matches: 15. This CDR3 region has 17 residues. CDR1 LNHDA and CDR2 SQIVND come from the germline V gene (reference sequence). The CDR3 sequence: CASSTPRDRLGGQPQHF. The CDR3 DNA sequence: TGTGCCAGTAGTACCCCCCGGGACAGGCTTGGGGGACAGCCCCAGCATTTT.

The chain links TRBV5-1 to TRBJ2-1, with TRBD2 matching over 16 bases. This CDR3 is built from 18 residues. V was pared by 4 bases and J by 4 bases, with 8 bases of the junction left unmatched. The germline V gene has CDR1 SGHRS and CDR2 YFSETQ. The CDR3 bases are TGCGCCAGCAGCGGCGGGACTAGCGGGAGGGGTGGTTACAATGAGCAGTTCTTC. Its translation is CASSGGTSGRGGYNEQFF.

This clone was counted a few times. The V and J genes are TRBV29-1 and TRBJ1-3, with 9 bases aligning to TRBD1. The CDR3 runs to 14 residues. Trimming removed 6 bases from V and 2 bases from J; junction bases left unmatched: 5. Germline V CDR1 and CDR2: SQVTM, ANQGSEA. This CDR3 reads CSVGTGGTGNTIYF. In DNA, the CDR3 is TGCAGCGTCGGAACAGGGGGCACTGGAAACACCATATATTTT.

This chain uses TRBV12-5 with TRBJ1-5, with D uncertain. The length of the CDR3 is 12 residues. Germline V gene data show CDR1 as LGHNT and CDR2 as FRNRAP. Trimming left V 2 bases short and J 5 bases short, with 4 bases between. CDR3 residues: CASGLSDQPQHF. As DNA, the CDR3 is TGTGCTAGTGGTTTGTCGGATCAGCCCCAGCATTTT.

The table lists this clone with a few counts. This chain uses TRBV5-1 with TRBJ2-7; no firm D call. This CDR3 comprises 15 residues. Trimming pared 0 bases from V and 5 bases from J, leaving 15 bases between. Germline V lookup: CDR1 SGHRS, CDR2 YFSETQ. The DNA of the CDR3 is TGCGCCAGCAGCTTGGTAGTGGCAGGAACCGACGAGCAGTACTTC. This codes for CASSLVVAGTDEQYF.

In DNA form, the CDR3 reads TGTGCCAGCAGTGGGAATCTAGCGGGAGCATATGAGCAGTTCTTC. It yields the protein CASSGNLAGAYEQFF. This chain connects TRBV2 to TRBJ2-1, with 10 nucleotides matching TRBD2. Trimming cost V 4 bases and J 8 bases; bases outside gene matches: 8. CDR3 size: 15 residues. Germline V CDR1 and CDR2: SNHLY, FYNNEI.